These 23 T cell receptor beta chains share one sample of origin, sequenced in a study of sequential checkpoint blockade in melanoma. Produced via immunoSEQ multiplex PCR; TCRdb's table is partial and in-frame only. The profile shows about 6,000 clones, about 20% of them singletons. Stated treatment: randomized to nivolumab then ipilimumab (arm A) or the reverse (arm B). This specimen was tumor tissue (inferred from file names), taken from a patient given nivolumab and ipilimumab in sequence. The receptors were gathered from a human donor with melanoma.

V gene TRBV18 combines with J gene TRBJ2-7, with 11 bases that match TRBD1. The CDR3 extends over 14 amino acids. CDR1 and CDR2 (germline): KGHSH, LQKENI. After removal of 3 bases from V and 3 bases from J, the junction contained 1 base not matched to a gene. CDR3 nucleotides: TGTGCCAGCTCACCCGGGACAGGGGGCTACGAGCAGTACTTC. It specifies CASSPGTGGYEQYF.

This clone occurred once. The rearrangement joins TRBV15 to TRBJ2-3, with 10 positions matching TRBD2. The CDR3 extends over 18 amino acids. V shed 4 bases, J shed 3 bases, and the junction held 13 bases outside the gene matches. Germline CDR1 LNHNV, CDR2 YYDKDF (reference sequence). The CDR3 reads CATSKGGSGRVGTDTQYF. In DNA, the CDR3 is TGTGCCACCAGCAAAGGAGGGAGCGGGAGGGTAGGGACAGATACGCAGTATTTT.

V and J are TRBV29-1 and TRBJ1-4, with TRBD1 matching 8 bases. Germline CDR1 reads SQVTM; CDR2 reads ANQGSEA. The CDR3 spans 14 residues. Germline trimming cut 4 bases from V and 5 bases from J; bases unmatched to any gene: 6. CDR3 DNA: TGCAGCGTTGTTCCCGGGACAGGAAATGAAAAACTGTTTTTT. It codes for CSVVPGTGNEKLFF.

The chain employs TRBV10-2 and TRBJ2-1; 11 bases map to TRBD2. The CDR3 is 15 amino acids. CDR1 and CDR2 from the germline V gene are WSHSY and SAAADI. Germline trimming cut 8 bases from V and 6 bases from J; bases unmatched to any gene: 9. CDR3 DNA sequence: TGCGCCAGCGTTAGCGGGGGGGGTAAGGGCAATGAGCAGTTCTTC. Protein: CASVSGGGKGNEQFF.

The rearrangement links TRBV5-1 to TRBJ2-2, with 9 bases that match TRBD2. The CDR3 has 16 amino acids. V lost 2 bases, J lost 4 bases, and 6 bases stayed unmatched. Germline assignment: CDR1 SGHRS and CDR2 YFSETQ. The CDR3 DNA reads TGCGCCAGCAGCTTCATAGCGGGGGCCAGCACCGGGGAGCTGTTTTTT. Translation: CASSFIAGASTGELFF.

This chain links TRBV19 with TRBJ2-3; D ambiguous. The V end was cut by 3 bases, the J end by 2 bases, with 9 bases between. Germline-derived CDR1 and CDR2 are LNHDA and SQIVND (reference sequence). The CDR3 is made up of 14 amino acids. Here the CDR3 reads CASSMGPSTDTQYF. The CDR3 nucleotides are TGTGCCAGTAGTATGGGCCCTTCCACAGATACGCAGTATTTT.

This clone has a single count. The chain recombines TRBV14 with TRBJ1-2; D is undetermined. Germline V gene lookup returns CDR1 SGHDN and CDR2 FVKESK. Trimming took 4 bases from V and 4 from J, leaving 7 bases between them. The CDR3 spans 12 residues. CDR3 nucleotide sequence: TGTGCCAGCAGCCCGGGAAGCTATGGCTACACCTTC. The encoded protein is CASSPGSYGYTF.

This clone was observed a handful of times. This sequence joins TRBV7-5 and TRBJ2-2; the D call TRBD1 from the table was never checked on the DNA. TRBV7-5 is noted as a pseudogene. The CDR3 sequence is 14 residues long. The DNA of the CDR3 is TGTGCCAGCAGCCCAGGGGTGGAAGTCGGGGAGCTGTTTTTT. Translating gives CASSPGVEVGELFF.

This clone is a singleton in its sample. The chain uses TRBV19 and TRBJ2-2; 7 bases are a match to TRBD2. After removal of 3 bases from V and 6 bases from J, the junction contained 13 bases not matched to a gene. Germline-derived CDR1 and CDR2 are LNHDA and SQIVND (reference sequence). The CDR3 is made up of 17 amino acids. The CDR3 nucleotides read TGTGCCAGTAGTATTGGGAGGGGCCGACAATATCCCGGGGAGCTGTTTTTT. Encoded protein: CASSIGRGRQYPGELFF.

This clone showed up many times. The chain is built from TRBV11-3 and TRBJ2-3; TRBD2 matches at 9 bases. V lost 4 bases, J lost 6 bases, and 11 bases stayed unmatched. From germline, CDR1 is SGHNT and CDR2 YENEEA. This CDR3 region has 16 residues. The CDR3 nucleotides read TGTGCCAGCAGCTCATCTAGCGGGGCGGGCGGGGATACGCAGTATTTT. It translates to CASSSSSGAGGDTQYF.

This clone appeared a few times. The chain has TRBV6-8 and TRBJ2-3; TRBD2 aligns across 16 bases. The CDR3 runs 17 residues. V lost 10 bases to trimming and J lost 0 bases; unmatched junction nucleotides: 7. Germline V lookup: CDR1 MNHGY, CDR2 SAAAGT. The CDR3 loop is CAISGTSGGVSTDTQYF. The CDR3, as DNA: TGTGCCATCAGCGGGACTAGCGGGGGGGTTAGCACAGATACGCAGTATTTT.

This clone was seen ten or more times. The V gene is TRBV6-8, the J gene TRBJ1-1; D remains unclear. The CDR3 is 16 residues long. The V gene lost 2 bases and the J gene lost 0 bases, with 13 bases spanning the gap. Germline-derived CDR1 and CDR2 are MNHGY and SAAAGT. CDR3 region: CASSYPPPGMNTEAFF. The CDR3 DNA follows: TGTGCCAGCAGTTACCCTCCCCCGGGGATGAACACTGAAGCTTTCTTT.

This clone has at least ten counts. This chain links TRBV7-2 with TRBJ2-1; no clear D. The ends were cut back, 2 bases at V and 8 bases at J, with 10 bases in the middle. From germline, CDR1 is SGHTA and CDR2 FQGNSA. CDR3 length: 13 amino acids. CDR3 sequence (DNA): TGTGCCAGCAGCTTATTTTTGGTAGATGAGCAGTTCTTC. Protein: CASSLFLVDEQFF. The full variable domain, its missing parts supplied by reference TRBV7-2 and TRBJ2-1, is GAGVSQSPSNKVTEKGKDVELRCDPISGHTALYWYRQSLGQGLEFLIYFQGNSAPDKSGLPSDRFSAERTGGSVSTLTIQRTQQEDSAVYLCASSLFLVDEQFFGPGTRLTVL.

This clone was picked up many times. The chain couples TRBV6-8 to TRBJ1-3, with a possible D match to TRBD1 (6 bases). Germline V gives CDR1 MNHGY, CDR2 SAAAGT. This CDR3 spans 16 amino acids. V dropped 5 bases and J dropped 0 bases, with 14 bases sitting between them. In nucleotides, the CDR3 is TGTGCCAGCAGTGAGTGGGACACGATCTCTGGAAACACCATATATTTT. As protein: CASSEWDTISGNTIYF.

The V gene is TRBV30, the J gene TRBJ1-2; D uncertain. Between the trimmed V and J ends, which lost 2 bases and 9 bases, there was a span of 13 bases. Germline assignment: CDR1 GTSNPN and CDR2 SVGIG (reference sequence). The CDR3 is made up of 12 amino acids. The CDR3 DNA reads TGTGCCTGGAGTCCTCGAGGCTCGAGCTACACCTTC. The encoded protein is CAWSPRGSSYTF.

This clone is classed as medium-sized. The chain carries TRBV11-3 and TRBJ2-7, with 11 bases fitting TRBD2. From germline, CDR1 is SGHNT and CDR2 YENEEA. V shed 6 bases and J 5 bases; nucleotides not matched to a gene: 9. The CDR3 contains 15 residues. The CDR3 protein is CASSPPSGRTDEQYF. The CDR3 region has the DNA TGTGCCAGCAGTCCCCCTAGCGGGAGGACAGACGAGCAGTACTTC.

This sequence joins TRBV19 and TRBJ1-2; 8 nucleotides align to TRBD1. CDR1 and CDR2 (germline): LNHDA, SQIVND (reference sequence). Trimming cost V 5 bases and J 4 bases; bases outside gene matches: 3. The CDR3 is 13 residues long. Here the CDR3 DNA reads TGTGCCAGTAGTCTGGGACAGGCCTATGGCTACACCTTC. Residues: CASSLGQAYGYTF.

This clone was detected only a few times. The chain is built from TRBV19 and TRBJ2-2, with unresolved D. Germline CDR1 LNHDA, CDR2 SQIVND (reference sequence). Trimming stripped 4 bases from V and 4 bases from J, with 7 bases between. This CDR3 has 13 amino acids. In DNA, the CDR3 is TGTGCCAGTAGTACCGGGCCCACCGGGGAGCTGTTTTTT. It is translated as CASSTGPTGELFF.

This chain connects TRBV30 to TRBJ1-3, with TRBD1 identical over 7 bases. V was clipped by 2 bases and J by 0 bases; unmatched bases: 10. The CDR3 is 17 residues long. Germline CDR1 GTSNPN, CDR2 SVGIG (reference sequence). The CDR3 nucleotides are TGTGCCTGGAGTAGGGAGACAGGGCCGTTCTCTGGAAACACCATATATTTT. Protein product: CAWSRETGPFSGNTIYF.

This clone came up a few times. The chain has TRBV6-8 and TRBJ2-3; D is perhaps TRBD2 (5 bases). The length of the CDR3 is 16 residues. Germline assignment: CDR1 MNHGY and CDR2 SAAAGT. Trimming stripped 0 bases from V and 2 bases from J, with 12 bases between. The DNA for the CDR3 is TGTGCCAGCAGTTACTCGACCAGCGGAACCACAGATACGCAGTATTTT. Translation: CASSYSTSGTTDTQYF.

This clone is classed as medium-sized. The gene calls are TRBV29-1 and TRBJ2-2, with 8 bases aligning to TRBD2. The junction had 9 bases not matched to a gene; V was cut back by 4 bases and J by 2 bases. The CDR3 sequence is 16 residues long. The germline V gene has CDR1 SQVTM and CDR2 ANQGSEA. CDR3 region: CSVAPFREGNTGELFF. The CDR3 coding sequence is TGCAGCGTTGCCCCTTTTCGGGAGGGAAACACCGGGGAGCTGTTTTTT.

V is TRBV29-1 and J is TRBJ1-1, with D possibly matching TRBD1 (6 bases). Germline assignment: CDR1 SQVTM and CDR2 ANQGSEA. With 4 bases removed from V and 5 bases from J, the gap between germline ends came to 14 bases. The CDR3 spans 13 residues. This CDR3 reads CSVVGGTPTEAFF. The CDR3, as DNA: TGCAGCGTTGTGGGGGGGACACCTACTGAAGCTTTCTTT.

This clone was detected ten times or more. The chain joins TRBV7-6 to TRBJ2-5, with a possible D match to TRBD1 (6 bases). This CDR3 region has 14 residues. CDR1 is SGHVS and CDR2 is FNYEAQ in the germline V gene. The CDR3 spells CVGRDNYYQETQYF. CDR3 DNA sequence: TGTGTCGGTCGGGACAATTACTACCAAGAGACCCAGTACTTC. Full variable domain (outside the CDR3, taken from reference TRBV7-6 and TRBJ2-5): GAGVSQSPRYKVTKRGQDVALRCDPISGHVSLYWYRQALGQGPEFLTYFNYEAQQDKSGLPNDRFSAERPEGSISTLTIQRTEQRDSAMYRCVGRDNYYQETQYFGPGTRLLVL.